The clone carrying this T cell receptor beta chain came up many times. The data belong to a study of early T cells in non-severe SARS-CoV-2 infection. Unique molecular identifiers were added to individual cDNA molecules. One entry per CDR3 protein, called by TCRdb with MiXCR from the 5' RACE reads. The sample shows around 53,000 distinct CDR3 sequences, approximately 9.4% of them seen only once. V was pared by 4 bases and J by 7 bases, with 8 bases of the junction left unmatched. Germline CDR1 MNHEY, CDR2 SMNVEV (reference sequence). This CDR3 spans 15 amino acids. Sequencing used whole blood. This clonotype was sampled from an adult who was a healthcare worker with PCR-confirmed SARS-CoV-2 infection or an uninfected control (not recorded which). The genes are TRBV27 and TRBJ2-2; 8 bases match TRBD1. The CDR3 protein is CASSSQGAIDGELFF. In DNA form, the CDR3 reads TGTGCCAGCAGTTCGCAGGGGGCAATAGACGGGGAGCTGTTTTTT.